Below, 10 T cell receptor beta chains from the same sample are listed, as sequenced in a study of blood T cells in healthy people across ages. PCR was performed a second time for roughly 7 to 11 cycles using a sample-barcoded 5' primer and a J-beta primer mix. MiXCR was run by TCRdb on the 5' RACE reads, yielding one entry per CDR3 protein. The data show 780,000 or so distinct CDR3 sequences, with 53% seen just once and about 42% held by the top ten. Source material: blood. The receptors were sampled from a man at least 80 years old in good health.

This clonotype has just one count. The chain combines TRBV7-2 with TRBJ1-6; perhaps TRBD1 as D (5 bases). Trimming took 2 bases from V and 2 from J, leaving 13 bases between them. CDR3 length: 17 residues. Germline loops: CDR1 SGHTA, CDR2 FQGNSA. CDR3 in amino acids: CASSLTPQGTYNSPLHF. The CDR3 nucleotides read TGTGCCAGCAGCTTAACCCCCCAGGGAACCTATAATTCACCCCTCCACTTT.

This chain links TRBV5-1 with TRBJ1-5; 7 bases fit TRBD1. The CDR3 has 14 amino acids. The germline CDR1 and CDR2 sequences are SGHRS and YFSETQ. Trimming at V came to 4 bases and at J to 7 bases, leaving 8 bases not matched to a gene. CDR3 in amino acids: CASSLRQGTQPQHF. CDR3 bases: TGCGCCAGCAGCCTCCGACAGGGCACCCAGCCCCAGCATTTT.

This clonotype has more than one count but fewer than ten. The chain employs TRBV25-1 and TRBJ2-1; no clear D gene. CDR3 length: 11 amino acids. The V and J ends lost 5 bases and 8 bases respectively, with 7 bases between them. The germline gives CDR1 MGHDK, CDR2 SYGVNS. Here the CDR3 DNA reads TGTGCCAGCAGTCTCTTCCATGAGCAGTTCTTC. Its translation is CASSLFHEQFF.

The chain couples TRBV5-1 to TRBJ2-7; unclear D gene. The germline CDR1 and CDR2 sequences are SGHRS and YFSETQ. The ends were cut back, 0 bases at V and 0 bases at J, with 7 bases in the middle. CDR3 length: 14 amino acids. The DNA for the CDR3 is TGCGCCAGCAGCTTGGATGAGGTCTCCTACGAGCAGTACTTC. Amino acid sequence: CASSLDEVSYEQYF.

The chain carries TRBV6-5 and TRBJ1-2; 7 nucleotides agree with TRBD1. V dropped 7 bases and J dropped 0; count of bases not matched to a gene: 17. The CDR3 runs to 18 residues. Looked up from germline, CDR1 is MNHEY and CDR2 is SVGAGI. The CDR3 DNA is TGTGCCAGCATTACTGAGGGGGCGTTGGTTTCGGCTAACTATGGCTACACCTTC. Amino acid sequence: CASITEGALVSANYGYTF.

This chain links TRBV9 with TRBJ2-7; the D gene is possibly TRBD1 (6 bases). V gave up 0 bases and J gave up 0 bases, with 7 bases separating them. CDR3 length: 14 amino acids. Germline assignment: CDR1 SGDLS and CDR2 YYNGEE. The CDR3 region has the DNA TGTGCCAGCAGCGTAGGACAGGACTCCTACGAGCAGTACTTC. It translates to CASSVGQDSYEQYF.

The chain has TRBV29-1 and TRBJ2-1, with a weak D call TRBD2 (6 bases). V was cut by 7 bases and J by 14 bases, with 18 bases left in between. The V gene's germline CDR1 is SQVTM and CDR2 ANQGSEA. This CDR3 is 11 amino acids long. In DNA, the CDR3 is TGCAGCGGGGGGGAGCTCCTGGTTGAGTTCTTC. Translation: CSGGELLVEFF.

This chain connects TRBV2 to TRBJ1-1; maybe TRBD1 (5 bases). The V gene's germline CDR1 is SNHLY and CDR2 FYNNEI. The CDR3 extends over 13 amino acids. The V end was cut by 3 bases, the J end by 4 bases, with 9 bases between. The CDR3 nucleotides read TGTGCCAGCAGTGACAGGGTTGGCACTGAAGCTTTCTTT. It encodes CASSDRVGTEAFF.

The sample holds a few counts of this clonotype. The chain joins TRBV9 to TRBJ2-3, with D perhaps matching TRBD2 (6 bases). V lost 1 base and J 10 bases, leaving 7 bases between the germline ends. This CDR3 comprises 11 residues. Germline CDR1 is SGDLS and CDR2 is YYNGEE. CDR3 nucleotides: TGTGCCAGCAGCGTAACGGGGGCGCAGTATTTT. Protein sequence: CASSVTGAQYF.

The rearrangement joins TRBV9 to TRBJ2-7, with D hard to call. Germline values: CDR1 SGDLS, CDR2 YYNGEE. The CDR3 is 15 amino acids. V dropped 0 bases and J dropped 7 bases, with 17 bases sitting between them. The CDR3 DNA sequence: TGTGCCAGCAGCGTAGGACTCCCCCATGGCAATGAGCAGTACTTC. Translation gives CASSVGLPHGNEQYF.